This is a list of T cell receptor beta chains from one sample in a study of early T cells in non-severe SARS-CoV-2 infection. TCRdb re-derived calls from the 5' RACE reads in MiXCR, one entry per CDR3 protein. Of more than 65,000 distinct CDR3 sequences in the sample, around an eighth were seen once. Sequenced: whole blood. The receptors shown here come from an adult who was a healthcare worker with PCR-confirmed SARS-CoV-2 infection or an uninfected control (not recorded which). The CDR3 runs from the conserved cysteine through the conserved F or W. The order of the fields is CDR3 length, D gene, clone size, V gene, J gene, CDR3 DNA, CDR3 protein. D genes are given only for firm matches. Expanded clones get a size class; other rows say once, few or many, or leave the size out.

16	TRBD1	many	TRBV7-6	TRBJ2-3	TGTGCCAGCAGCCTTCGGGACAGGGGGCATCAAGATACGCAGTATTTT	CASSLRDRGHQDTQYF
16	.	many	TRBV10-3	TRBJ2-5	TGTGCCATCAGTGAGGCGGGGCCCGGGGGGCCAGAGACCCAGTACTTC	CAISEAGPGGPETQYF
12	.	many	TRBV5-6	TRBJ1-1	TGTGCCAGCAGCCAAGGACAGACTGAAGCTTTCTTT	CASSQGQTEAFF
16	TRBD1	many	TRBV6-4	TRBJ2-1	TGTGCCAGCAGTGACACGACAGGGCAGTTATTGAATGAGCAGTTCTTC	CASSDTTGQLLNEQFF
14	.	.	TRBV25-1	TRBJ2-7	TGTGCCAGCAGTGCACCCTGGGGACCCTACGAGCAGTACTTC	CASSAPWGPYEQYF
14	.	many	TRBV28	TRBJ2-1	TGTGCCAGCAGTTTTCGAGGTGCGGCGGGTGAGCAGTTCTTC	CASSFRGAAGEQFF
12	.	.	TRBV28	TRBJ1-3	TGTGCCAGCAGCCTTGGCACATTGGCCATATATTTT	CASSLGTLAIYF
16	.	many	TRBV7-8	TRBJ1-1	TGTGCCAGCAGCCAGGAAAGACAGAGGTCAGGTACTGAAGCTTTCTTT	CASSQERQRSGTEAFF
16	TRBD2	many	TRBV5-4	TRBJ2-5	TGTGCCAGCAGCCAACCCCCGGGGGGAGGCCAAGAGACCCAGTACTTC	CASSQPPGGGQETQYF
14	.	few	TRBV9	TRBJ2-7	TGTGCCAGCAGCGTAGAGGTCGGTGGGAACGAGCAGTACTTC	CASSVEVGGNEQYF
13	.	.	TRBV29-1	TRBJ1-2	TGCAGCGTTGAAAGTCCGGCTGACTATGGCTACACCTTC	CSVESPADYGYTF
14	TRBD1	many	TRBV5-4	TRBJ2-1	TGTGCCAGCACTCCGACAGGGTCCTACAATGAGCAGTTCTTC	CASTPTGSYNEQFF
14	.	many	TRBV5-6	TRBJ1-1	TGTGCCAGCAGCTTAGAGCCTCAAGGGTCTGAAGCTTTCTTT	CASSLEPQGSEAFF
14	.	many	TRBV6-2/TRBV6-3	TRBJ2-3	TGTGCCAGCAGTTCCATCGACGTCACAGATACGCAGTATTTT	CASSSIDVTDTQYF
10	.	many	TRBV20-1	TRBJ1-1	TGCAGTGCTGGGACCGGACGAGCTTTCTTT	CSAGTGRAFF
14	.	many	TRBV9	TRBJ2-3	TGTGCCAGCAGGTTGGGGGACAGCACAGATACGCAGTATTTT	CASRLGDSTDTQYF
12	.	many	TRBV2	TRBJ1-2	TGTGCCTCCAGGGCGGTCGAGGAGGGCTACACCTTC	CASRAVEEGYTF
14	TRBD1	.	TRBV5-1	TRBJ2-7	TGCGCCAGCAGCAGGGACAGTGGTCGCTACGAGCAGTACTTC	CASSRDSGRYEQYF
13	.	.	TRBV29-1	TRBJ1-5	TGCAGCGCCGCCGGAGGGGACGGACAGCCCCAGCATTTT	CSAAGGDGQPQHF
16	.	many	TRBV24-1	TRBJ1-2	TGTGCCACCAGTGACTGGACGGCCGTGCCTTTTTATGGCTACACCTTC	CATSDWTAVPFYGYTF
13	.	few	TRBV28	TRBJ1-6	TGTGCCAGCCGGGGGGGGAATAATTCACCCCTCCACTTT	CASRGGNNSPLHF
15	TRBD2	.	TRBV10-3	TRBJ2-7	TGTGCCATCAGTGACCCTCATAGCGGGAGGAACGAGCAGTACTTC	CAISDPHSGRNEQYF
16	TRBD2	many	TRBV2	TRBJ2-1	TGTGCCAGCAGTGAGGAAGCGGGGGGACCTTACAATGAGCAGTTCTTC	CASSEEAGGPYNEQFF
15	TRBD1	many	TRBV3-1	TRBJ1-1	TGTGCCAGCTCGTCCCCGGACAGGGAGGGCACTGAAGCTTTCTTT	CASSSPDREGTEAFF
15	.	many	TRBV5-4	TRBJ1-2	TGTGCCAGCAGCCCGATGGGAGGCCGGAACTATGGCTACACCTTC	CASSPMGGRNYGYTF
15	TRBD1	many	TRBV27	TRBJ1-4	TGTGCCAGCAGTTTAGAGGGGGCCACTAATGAAAAACTGTTTTTT	CASSLEGATNEKLFF
12	TRBD1	many	TRBV2	TRBJ1-5	TGTGCCAGTGGACAGGCGGGTCAGCCCCAGCATTTT	CASGQAGQPQHF
16	TRBD2	many	TRBV20-1	TRBJ2-3	TGCAGTGCTAGTAATTGGGCTAGCGGAAGCACAGATACGCAGTATTTT	CSASNWASGSTDTQYF
13	TRBD1	many	TRBV28	TRBJ1-4	TGTGCCAGCGGACGGGACAGGCGATCCGAACTGTTTTTT	CASGRDRRSELFF
15	.	many	TRBV4-2	TRBJ2-3	TGTGCCAGCAGCCAAGATTGGGGGGGCCTAGATACGCAGTATTTT	CASSQDWGGLDTQYF
13	TRBD1	many	TRBV28	TRBJ1-2	TGTGCCCTAGGGGCAGGGGGCGGCTATGGCTACACCTTC	CALGAGGGYGYTF
15	TRBD2	many	TRBV5-1	TRBJ2-2	TGCGCCAGCAGCGGCCTAGCGGGAGACGGCGGGGAGCTGTTTTTT	CASSGLAGDGGELFF
22	TRBD1	many	TRBV7-6	TRBJ2-6	TGTGCCAGCAGCCCGCTCTCCCCCCGACGGACAGGGTTTTTATCTGGGGCCAACGTCCTGACTTTC	CASSPLSPRRTGFLSGANVLTF
16	.	many	TRBV5-5	TRBJ2-1	TGTGCCAGCAGCTTGGTTGGCCTTCAATTATACAATGAGCAGTTCTTC	CASSLVGLQLYNEQFF
13	.	.	TRBV6-1	TRBJ1-6	TGTGCCAGCTCACCCAGGGCCGAGTCACCCCTCCACTTT	CASSPRAESPLHF
15	.	many	TRBV5-5	TRBJ1-5	TGTGCCAGCAGCTTGGGCCAGGGAAAGATTCAGCCCCAGCATTTT	CASSLGQGKIQPQHF
14	.	many	TRBV6-4	TRBJ2-1	TGTGCCAGCAGCCCGGGTAGCTCCTACAATGAGCAGTTCTTC	CASSPGSSYNEQFF